This passage covers 30 T cell receptor beta chains from one sample sequenced in a study of OX40 agonist ivuxolimab in advanced cancers. Using immunoSEQ multiplex PCR, the repertoire was profiled, and TCRdb retains in-frame clones only, with some absent. In the table there are 82,000 or so clones, more than 70% of which are singletons. Specimen: CD4+ or CD8+ T cells sorted from blood, collected in a trial of the OX40 agonist ivuxolimab. The source of these receptors is an adult with an advanced solid tumor such as melanoma, head and neck, liver or kidney cancer.

The sample holds one count of this clone. V usage is TRBV4-3 and J usage is TRBJ1-4, with D possibly matching TRBD1 (5 bases). CDR1 and CDR2 (germline): LGHNA, YSLEER. V lost 4 bases, J lost 0 bases, and 12 bases lay in between. This CDR3 region has 16 residues. This CDR3 is CASSRGDYATNEKLFF. The CDR3 DNA sequence: TGCGCCAGCAGCCGCGGGGACTATGCAACTAATGAAAAACTGTTTTTT.

This rearrangement joins TRBV27 to TRBJ1-6; D is unresolved. CDR1 is MNHEY, CDR2 SMNVEV, per germline (reference sequence). V was shortened by 1 base and J by 7 bases, with 8 bases between the two germline ends. The CDR3 has 14 amino acids. The CDR3 nucleotides read TGTGCCAGCAGTTTATTTCGTGGGAATTCACCCCTCCACTTT. Protein sequence: CASSLFRGNSPLHF.

V usage is TRBV7-9 and J usage is TRBJ2-5, with 10 bases aligning to TRBD2. In germline, CDR1 is SEHNR, CDR2 FQNEAQ (reference sequence). J lost 5 bases, V lost 0 bases, and 6 bases had no gene match. The CDR3 is 16 amino acids. CDR3 sequence (DNA): TGTGCCAGCAGCTTAGCCGTAGCTAGCGGGGGCGAGACCCAGTACTTC. It is translated as CASSLAVASGGETQYF.

The V gene is TRBV5-4, the J gene TRBJ2-6; D is unclear. The germline CDR1 and CDR2 sequences are SGHNT and YYREEE (reference sequence). This CDR3 has 15 amino acids. V gave up 0 bases and J gave up 0 bases, with 4 bases separating them. Here the CDR3 reads CASSLDPSGANVLTF. CDR3 coding DNA: TGTGCCAGCAGCTTGGACCCCTCTGGGGCCAACGTCCTGACTTTC.

This sequence joins TRBV11-3 and TRBJ2-5, with a tentative D call TRBD2 (6 bases). V gave up 4 bases and J gave up 4 bases, with 16 bases separating them. Per germline, CDR1 SGHNT and CDR2 YENEEA. CDR3 length: 15 residues. The CDR3 loop reads CASSSGVGAGETQYF. The CDR3 DNA sequence: TGTGCCAGCAGCTCGGGGGTAGGGGCCGGAGAGACCCAGTACTTC. The entire variable domain, with the rest obtained from reference TRBV11-3 and TRBJ2-5, is as follows: EAGVVQSPRYKIIEKKQPVAFWCNPISGHNTLYWYLQNLGQGPELLIRYENEEAVDDSQLPKDRFSAERLKGVDSTLKIQPAELGDSAVYLCASSSGVGAGETQYFGPGTRLLVL.

J is TRBJ1-2 and V is TRBV27, with D hard to call. V was pared by 3 bases and J by 4 bases, with 9 bases between. The V gene's germline CDR1 is MNHEY and CDR2 SMNVEV (reference sequence). The CDR3 runs to 13 residues. The CDR3 protein is CASSLGSGYGYTF. The CDR3 DNA reads TGTGCCAGCAGTTTGGGGTCCGGCTATGGCTACACCTTC.

This clone appeared once. This rearrangement joins TRBV28 to TRBJ1-1; possibly TRBD1 for D (5 bases). From germline, CDR1 is MDHEN and CDR2 SYDVKM. Deletions cut 1 base from V and 8 bases from J, with 8 bases between. The length of the CDR3 is 12 residues. CDR3 sequence reads: CASSLFREEAFF. Here the CDR3 DNA reads TGTGCCAGCAGTTTATTCAGGGAGGAAGCTTTCTTT. The entire variable domain, with the rest obtained from reference TRBV28 and TRBJ1-1, is as follows: DVKVTQSSRYLVKRTGEKVFLECVQDMDHENMFWYRQDPGLGLRLIYFSYDVKMKEKGDIPEGYSVSREKKERFSLILESASTNQTSMYLCASSLFREEAFFGQGTRLTVV.

This clone has only one observation. The gene calls are TRBV2 and TRBJ2-2; D is perhaps TRBD1 or TRBD2 (5 bases each). The CDR3 extends over 14 amino acids. V was pared by 6 bases and J by 6 bases, with 14 bases between. Germline lookup yields CDR1 SNHLY and CDR2 FYNNEI. The CDR3: CASRARVGAGELFF. The CDR3 nucleotides read TGTGCCAGCAGGGCCAGAGTGGGGGCCGGGGAGCTGTTTTTT.

The chain carries TRBV6-1 and TRBJ2-1; 8 positions match TRBD2. Germline V gives CDR1 MNHNS, CDR2 SASEGT. This CDR3 comprises 13 residues. With 1 base clipped from V and 12 bases from J, the junction kept 5 bases outside the gene matches. CDR3 sequence reads: CASSEGLAMWQFF. CDR3 in DNA: TGTGCCAGCAGTGAAGGACTAGCGATGTGGCAGTTCTTC.

V and J are TRBV11-2 and TRBJ2-1; the D is unclear. CDR3 length: 15 amino acids. Germline loops: CDR1 SGHAT, CDR2 FQNNGV. Trimming pared 0 bases from V and 9 bases from J, leaving 15 bases between. The CDR3 here is CASSLDSGFRGEQFF. CDR3 sequence (DNA): TGTGCCAGCAGCTTAGATTCCGGGTTCCGAGGTGAGCAGTTCTTC.

The rearrangement links TRBV7-6 to TRBJ1-4; D not resolved. V was trimmed by 6 bases and J by 0 bases, leaving 8 bases between them. Per germline, CDR1 SGHVS and CDR2 FNYEAQ. The CDR3 has 14 residues. The CDR3 region is CASSLQSTNEKLFF. CDR3 nucleotide sequence: TGTGCCAGCAGTTTACAGTCAACTAATGAAAAACTGTTTTTT.

The chain uses TRBV9 and TRBJ1-4; the D is unclear. The germline V gene has CDR1 SGDLS and CDR2 YYNGEE. Trimming removed 4 bases at V and 5 bases at J, with 12 bases between. The CDR3 covers 14 residues. CDR3 coding DNA: TGTGCCAGCAGCCCGGGCGGGCCGAATGAAAAACTGTTTTTT. Translation gives CASSPGGPNEKLFF.

The genes are TRBV9 and TRBJ2-3, with D unresolved. The V end was cut by 4 bases, the J end by 4 bases, with 16 bases between. Germline CDR1 and CDR2: SGDLS and YYNGEE. This CDR3 contains 15 residues. CDR3 protein: CASSPLGQAPDTQYF. Here the CDR3 DNA reads TGTGCCAGCAGCCCCCTTGGGCAGGCCCCAGATACGCAGTATTTT.

The J gene is TRBJ1-4, the V gene TRBV6-5; the D is unclear. CDR3 length: 14 residues. Germline assignment: CDR1 MNHEY and CDR2 SVGAGI. The ends were cut back, 4 bases at V and 2 bases at J, with 8 bases in the middle. The CDR3 DNA sequence: TGTGCCAGCAGTTCGACCTTGACTAATGAAAAACTGTTTTTT. Protein: CASSSTLTNEKLFF.

The J gene is TRBJ2-1, the V gene TRBV5-1, with 7 bases matching TRBD2. The germline CDR1 and CDR2 sequences are SGHRS and YFSETQ. The length of the CDR3 is 17 residues. V shed 4 bases, J shed 2 bases, and the junction held 12 bases outside the gene matches. CDR3 loop: CASSPQSQRGPYNEQFF. The CDR3 nucleotides read TGCGCCAGCAGCCCCCAGTCGCAGCGGGGTCCCTACAATGAGCAGTTCTTC.

Here the CDR3 DNA reads TGCGCCAGCAGCCCGGGACAGGGCCTTGATTCACCCCTCCACTTT. It encodes CASSPGQGLDSPLHF. The V call is TRBV4-1, the J call TRBJ1-6, with TRBD1 identical over 9 bases. The CDR3 runs 15 residues. Germline V CDR1 and CDR2: MGHRA, YSYEKL. V lost 4 bases and J lost 8; bases outside the gene matches: 6.

This clone was detected only once. This chain links TRBV19 with TRBJ1-5, with unresolved D. Trimming stripped 4 bases from V and 7 bases from J, with 17 bases between. The CDR3 is 15 amino acids. Germline V lookup: CDR1 LNHDA, CDR2 SQIVND (reference sequence). CDR3 DNA sequence: TGTGCCAGTAGTACGGGTCTAGGGAGTTGGCAGCCCCAGCATTTT. This sequence encodes CASSTGLGSWQPQHF.

In its sample, this clone was seen once. The gene calls are TRBV4-2 and TRBJ2-7, with D perhaps given as TRBD1 or TRBD2 (5 bases each). The V and J ends lost 2 bases and 5 bases respectively, with 10 bases between them. From germline, CDR1 is LGHNA and CDR2 YNFKEQ. The CDR3 extends over 13 amino acids. CDR3 loop: CASSQTGLDEQYF. The CDR3 DNA is TGTGCCAGCAGCCAAACAGGACTGGACGAGCAGTACTTC.

CDR3 sequence (DNA): TGTGCCAGCCTATCAGCCTACGAGCAGTACTTC. This gives the protein CASLSAYEQYF. The chain links TRBV28 to TRBJ2-7, with D hard to call. The CDR3 runs to 11 residues. Trimming stripped 8 bases from V and 2 bases from J, with 7 bases between. The germline gives CDR1 MDHEN, CDR2 SYDVKM.

The chain joins TRBV10-3 to TRBJ2-7; weak D call: TRBD1 (6 bases). From germline, CDR1 is ENHRY and CDR2 SYGVKD. The CDR3 loop spans 12 amino acids. The germline V and J ends were trimmed by 5 bases and 7 bases, with 12 bases remaining between them. CDR3 in amino acids: CAISSGASEQYF. The CDR3 region has the DNA TGTGCCATCAGTTCAGGGGCGAGTGAGCAGTACTTC.

This clone occurred once. The chain carries TRBV5-6 and TRBJ2-1; D is perhaps TRBD1 (5 bases). The CDR3 loop spans 13 amino acids. The germline V gene has CDR1 SGHDT and CDR2 YYEEEE. V was cut by 4 bases and J by 10 bases, with 15 bases left in between. The CDR3 nucleotides read TGTGCCAGCAGCCCCAGGGTGGGGTACGAGCAGTTCTTC. Protein sequence: CASSPRVGYEQFF. The variable domain in full, with the rest retrieved from reference TRBV5-6 and TRBJ2-1, is DAGVTQSPTHLIKTRGQQVTLRCSPKSGHDTVSWYQQALGQGPQFIFQYYEEEERQRGNFPDRFSGHQFPNYSSELNVNALLLGDSALYLCASSPRVGYEQFFGPGTRLTVL.

This clone showed up just once. This chain joins TRBV6-4 and TRBJ2-7, with no clear D. Germline CDR1 reads MRHNA; CDR2 reads SNTAGT. This CDR3 contains 17 residues. V gave up 0 bases and J gave up 3 bases, with 18 bases separating them. The CDR3 coding sequence is TGTGCCAGCAGTGACTCGACGGGTAAGTTCCTAAACTACGAGCAGTACTTC. This sequence encodes CASSDSTGKFLNYEQYF.

The V and J genes are TRBV18 and TRBJ1-3; D may be TRBD1 (6 bases). Trimming removed 1 base at V and 2 bases at J, with 21 bases between. Germline V gene sequence: CDR1 KGHSH, CDR2 LQKENI. This CDR3 has 19 amino acids. CDR3 nucleotide sequence: TGTGCCAGCTCACCACTTCAAGGCAGGGGATTGAATGCTGGAAACACCATATATTTT. Protein: CASSPLQGRGLNAGNTIYF.

The J gene is TRBJ1-5, the V gene TRBV6-1; TRBD1 agrees at 7 bases. After removal of 5 bases from V and 4 bases from J, the junction contained 2 bases not matched to a gene. CDR3 length: 13 amino acids. Germline V gene lookup returns CDR1 MNHNS and CDR2 SASEGT. Here the CDR3 DNA reads TGTGCCAGCAGTTCGGACAGGAATCAGCCCCAGCATTTT. It encodes CASSSDRNQPQHF.

CDR3 nucleotides: TGTGCCAGCAGGACAGGGCCGGAGGAGAAACTGTTTTTT. This codes for CASRTGPEEKLFF. V and J are TRBV6-5 and TRBJ1-4, with TRBD1 matching over 7 bases. V was clipped by 6 bases and J by 11 bases; unmatched bases: 9. The CDR3 covers 13 residues. CDR1 is MNHEY, CDR2 SVGAGI, per germline.

CDR3 loop: CASSRGTGGANVLTF. In DNA, the CDR3 is TGTGCCAGCAGCCGGGGGACGGGGGGGGCCAACGTCCTGACTTTC. The rearrangement uses TRBV2 and TRBJ2-6; tentatively, D is TRBD2 (6 bases). Trimming left V 6 bases short and J 4 bases short, with 13 bases between. CDR1 SNHLY and CDR2 FYNNEI come from the germline V gene. The CDR3 extends over 15 amino acids.

The rearrangement links TRBV19 to TRBJ1-4, with 11 bases lining up with TRBD1. V shed 5 bases and J 7 bases; nucleotides not matched to a gene: 6. The CDR3 is made up of 15 amino acids. The germline gives CDR1 LNHDA, CDR2 SQIVND (reference sequence). CDR3 DNA sequence: TGTGCCAGTAGTTCCGGGACAGGGGGAGTTGAAAAACTGTTTTTT. Its protein is CASSSGTGGVEKLFF.

This chain uses TRBV6-1 with TRBJ2-7, with TRBD2 as a possible D gene (6 bases). Germline CDR1 MNHNS, CDR2 SASEGT. V shed 8 bases and J shed 4 bases, with 15 bases lying between them. The CDR3 contains 13 residues. Written as DNA, the CDR3 is TGTGCCAGCCGTGGAGGGGAAGTTTACGAGCAGTACTTC. Amino acids: CASRGGEVYEQYF.

This clone was seen more than once but under ten times. J is TRBJ1-2 and V is TRBV2; a possible D gene is TRBD1 (6 bases). CDR1 SNHLY and CDR2 FYNNEI come from the germline V gene. CDR3 length equals 13 residues. V was cut by 0 bases and J by 8 bases, with 10 bases left in between. CDR3 loop: CASSEALQGGYTF. CDR3 in DNA: TGTGCCAGCAGTGAAGCGCTTCAGGGGGGCTACACCTTC.

This chain links TRBV6-5 with TRBJ2-3; 9 bases match TRBD2. CDR1 MNHEY and CDR2 SVGAGI come from the germline V gene. The CDR3 runs 14 residues. V lost 8 bases to trimming and J lost 2 bases; unmatched junction nucleotides: 5. The CDR3 region has the DNA TGTGCCAGCGGGGCTAGCGGGGCCACAGATACGCAGTATTTT. This translates into CASGASGATDTQYF.